This T cell receptor (beta chain) was obtained from a study of CD8 T cells in ankylosing spondylitis. V lost 4 bases and J lost 4, with 15 bases in between. CDR3 length equals 15 residues. Per the germline V gene, CDR1 is SGHTA and CDR2 is FQGNSA. Libraries for TCR beta were made by quantitative 5'-RACE with molecular barcodes. Each CDR3 protein gets one entry after TCRdb re-called the 5' RACE reads with MiXCR. The top ten clones hold 6% to 8% of a sample with about 240,000 distinct CDR3 sequences, roughly 10% of them seen once. The V and J genes are TRBV7-2 and TRBJ2-3; D could derive from TRBD1 or TRBD2 (7 bases each). Sequenced material: blood, either unsorted or a sorted T cell fraction (not recorded which). The receptor's source is a male donor with ankylosing spondylitis or in good health (not recorded which). CDR3 sequence reads: CASSSQGGDPDTQYF. Written as DNA, the CDR3 is TGTGCCAGCAGCTCTCAGGGGGGGGATCCAGATACGCAGTATTTT.